A selection of T cell receptor beta chains follows, all from one sample in a study of T cells in Graves' hyperthyroidism and ophthalmopathy. TCRdb fed the multiplex PCR reads into MiXCR, producing one record per CDR3 protein. The sample lists 620,000 or so distinct CDR3 sequences, 14% occurring once. Sequencing was done on a sample of blood. These receptor sequences come from a woman between 50 and 59 years old with Graves' ophthalmopathy. Each CDR3 is given with its conserved first and last residue. The D gene is left open where the match is weak. Some rows have no size entry. The others give once, few or many, or a class for an expanded clone.

cdr3_nt,cdr3_aa,d_call,j_call,clone_size,v_call
TGTGCCAGCAGTTGGGGGACTAGCGGGGCCTCCTACAATGAGCAGTTCTTC,CASSWGTSGASYNEQFF,TRBD2,TRBJ2-1,-,TRBV27
TGTGCCAGCAGCCAAGGTTACTACAATGAGCAGTTCTTC,CASSQGYYNEQFF,-,TRBJ2-1,once,TRBV14
TGTGCCAGCAGTCCAGGGACAGACCCATTGAACACTGAAGCTTTCTTT,CASSPGTDPLNTEAFF,TRBD1,TRBJ1-1,many,TRBV3-1
TGTGCCAGCAGCCAAGAAAGGCGTTTTGAGCAGTTCTTC,CASSQERRFEQFF,-,TRBJ2-1,few,TRBV4-2
TGTGCCAGCGCAAACCCCATCGCGGTGAACACTGAAGCTTTCTTT,CASANPIAVNTEAFF,-,TRBJ1-1,many,TRBV28
TGTGCCAGTAGTACACATAGCGGGAGTTCGTCTGAGCAGTTCTTC,CASSTHSGSSSEQFF,TRBD2,TRBJ2-1,-,TRBV19
TGTGCCAGCACGGGGGGCGGGGAGCTGTTTTTT,CASTGGGELFF,TRBD2,TRBJ2-2,many,TRBV30
TGTGCCAGCAGTTCATACCGGGACGGGTTTGAAGCTTTCTTT,CASSSYRDGFEAFF,-,TRBJ1-1,many,TRBV27
TGCAGTGCTAGAGATATGGGGAATCACTACGAGCAGTACTTC,CSARDMGNHYEQYF,-,TRBJ2-7,-,TRBV20-1
TGTGCCAGCAGCCAAGATTGGGCTAGCGGAGCCTACGAGCAGTACTTC,CASSQDWASGAYEQYF,TRBD2,TRBJ2-7,many,TRBV14